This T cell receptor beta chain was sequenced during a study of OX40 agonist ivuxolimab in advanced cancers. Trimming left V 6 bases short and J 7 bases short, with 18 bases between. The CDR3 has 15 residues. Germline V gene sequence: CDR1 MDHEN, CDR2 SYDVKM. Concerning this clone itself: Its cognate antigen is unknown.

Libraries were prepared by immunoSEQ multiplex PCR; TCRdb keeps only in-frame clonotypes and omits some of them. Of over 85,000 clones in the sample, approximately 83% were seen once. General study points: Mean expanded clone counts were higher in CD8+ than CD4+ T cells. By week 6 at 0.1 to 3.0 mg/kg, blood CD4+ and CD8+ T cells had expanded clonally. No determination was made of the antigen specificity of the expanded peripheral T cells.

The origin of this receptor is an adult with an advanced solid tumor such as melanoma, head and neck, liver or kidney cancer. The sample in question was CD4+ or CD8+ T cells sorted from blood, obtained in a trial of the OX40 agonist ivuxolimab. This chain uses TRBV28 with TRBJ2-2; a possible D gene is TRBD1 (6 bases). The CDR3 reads CASSPPNRVHGELFF. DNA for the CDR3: TGTGCCAGCAGCCCCCCGAACAGGGTGCACGGGGAGCTGTTTTTT.